The next 12 T cell receptor beta chains were all read from a single sample in a study of T cell clonality in common variable immunodeficiency. The data were produced by immunoSEQ multiplex PCR, yet TCRdb's version contains in-frame clones alone and is incomplete. The sample holds around 50,000 clones, and no clone turns up only once. What was sequenced was peripheral blood mononuclear cells. These receptors all come from a person aged 18 to 70 in good health.

This clone was seen repeatedly, ten times or more. Read data end 3 residues before the CDR3 end; the end is taken from the germline J gene. This sequence joins TRBV20-1 and TRBJ2-1, with D hard to call. Trimming shortened V by 6 bases and J by 0 bases, and 9 bases separated the two germline ends. This CDR3 has 13 residues. CDR1 and CDR2 (germline): DFQATT, SNEGSKA (reference sequence). The CDR3 reads CSASKVSYNEQFF. The sequenced CDR3 bases are TGCAGTGCCAGTAAGGTCTCCTACAATGAG.

Regarding this clone: Read sequence stops 3 residues before the CDR3 end, and the germline J gene provides the missing end. The chain has TRBV6-4 and TRBJ1-4; 12 bases align to TRBD1. V shed 8 bases and J 3 bases; nucleotides not matched to a gene: 4. In germline, CDR1 is MRHNA, CDR2 SNTAGT. The CDR3 length is 15 residues. The CDR3 DNA, read in part, is TGTGCCAGCGGGGGACAGGGGGCGGCTAATGAAAAA. It translates to CASGGQGAANEK. The whole CDR3 protein is CASGGQGAANEKLFF.

This clone was recorded at least ten times. The read falls 3 residues short of the CDR3 end, and the missing part is taken from the germline J gene. The V and J genes are TRBV6-2 or TRBV6-3 and TRBJ2-6; TRBD1 is a possible D gene (5 bases). The germline gives CDR1 MNHEY, CDR2 SVGEGT. The ends were cut back, 7 bases at V and 1 base at J, with 11 bases in the middle. The length of the CDR3 is 15 residues. The CDR3 reads CASTTYRSGANVLTF. Partial CDR3 DNA: TGTGCCAGCACCACATACAGGTCTGGGGCCAACGTC.

Comments on this clone: The read comes to an end 3 residues before the CDR3 does, leaving the germline J gene to fill in the end. This rearrangement joins TRBV7-9 to TRBJ1-1; D perhaps matches TRBD1 (6 bases). V lost 2 bases and J lost 4, with 8 bases in between. Germline V lookup: CDR1 SEHNR, CDR2 FQNEAQ (reference sequence). This CDR3 is built from 13 residues. Here the CDR3 reads CASSLLGATEAFF. Partial CDR3 DNA: TGTGCCAGCAGCTTACTGGGGGCCACTGAA.

This clone occurred many times. Sequencing ends 3 residues short of the CDR3 end; the germline J gene provides the rest. V usage is TRBV5-6 and J usage is TRBJ2-5; no definite D call. In germline, CDR1 is SGHDT, CDR2 YYEEEE. This CDR3 region has 13 residues. The V end was cut by 0 bases, the J end by 5 bases, with 8 bases between. CDR3 sequence reads: CASSLDTEETQYF. The part of the CDR3 DNA that was read is TGTGCCAGCAGCTTGGATACAGAGGAGACC.

This clone was observed many times. The read ends 3 residues shy of where the CDR3 ends; the end is completed using the germline J gene. The V gene is TRBV19, the J gene TRBJ2-1, with 11 bases matching TRBD2. The CDR3 is made up of 16 amino acids. V lost 5 bases and J lost 8; bases outside the gene matches: 11. Germline-derived CDR1 and CDR2 are LNHDA and SQIVND (reference sequence). Partial CDR3 DNA: TGTGCCAGTAGTGAGACTAGCGGGATGCCTTTGGATGAG. It is translated as CASSETSGMPLDE. The entire CDR3 reads CASSETSGMPLDEQFF.

This clone was counted many times. The CDR3 is cut off 3 residues early in the read; its end comes from the germline J gene. J is TRBJ2-1 and V is TRBV2; possibly TRBD1 for D (8 bases). V was shortened by 4 bases and J by 8 bases, with 15 bases between the two germline ends. Germline V gene data show CDR1 as SNHLY and CDR2 as FYNNEI. This CDR3 spans 14 amino acids. The CDR3 here is CASSGWTGRDEQFF. The CDR3 bases that were read are TGTGCCAGCAGTGGATGGACAGGGAGGGATGAG.

This clone was recorded many times. The CDR3 end falls 3 residues outside the read, so it is completed with the germline J gene. The chain employs TRBV6-2 or TRBV6-3 and TRBJ2-5; weak D call: TRBD1 (5 bases). CDR1 is MNHEY and CDR2 is SVGEGT in the germline V gene. This CDR3 has 15 amino acids. V was clipped by 4 bases and J by 5 bases, with 17 bases between them. CDR3 bases read: TGTGCCAGCAGTTCCGGGTCTGGATCAGGGGAGACC. Translation: CASSSGSGSGET. The full CDR3 protein reads CASSSGSGSGETQYF.

In this sample, this clone turned up many times. The read terminates 3 residues before the CDR3 end, so the remaining end is supplied by the germline J gene. This rearrangement joins TRBV30 to TRBJ1-6; D might be TRBD1 (6 bases). From germline, CDR1 is GTSNPN and CDR2 SVGIG (reference sequence). The germline V and J ends were trimmed by 2 bases and 11 bases, with 10 bases remaining between them. There are 12 residues in the CDR3. CDR3 amino acids: CAWSSQGPPLHF. The DNA read from the CDR3 is TGTGCCTGGAGTTCACAGGGACCACCC.

This clone has at least ten counts. The observed sequence ends 3 residues before the CDR3 terminus, with the missing tail filled in from the germline J gene. The gene calls are TRBV5-6 and TRBJ2-3, with D possibly matching TRBD2 (5 bases). The CDR3 is made up of 12 amino acids. The germline CDR1 and CDR2 sequences are SGHDT and YYEEEE. The CDR3 is CASSPAGPPQYF. CDR3 bases read: TGTGCCAGCAGCCCGGCGGGTCCACCG.

Comments on this clone: The read terminates 3 residues ahead of where the CDR3 ends, so the germline J gene completes it. The chain employs TRBV19 and TRBJ2-7; TRBD2 is a possible D gene (7 bases). Trimming shortened V by 5 bases and J by 0 bases, and 17 bases separated the two germline ends. Germline CDR1 and CDR2: LNHDA and SQIVND (reference sequence). This CDR3 spans 16 amino acids. The CDR3 here is CASSSRGGASSYEQYF. Partial CDR3 DNA: TGTGCCAGTAGTTCTCGAGGGGGGGCGAGCTCCTACGAG.

This clone was observed at least ten times. Read sequence stops 3 residues before the CDR3 end, and the germline J gene provides the missing end. This sequence joins TRBV7-9 and TRBJ1-2; 8 bases are a match to TRBD1. The germline gives CDR1 SEHNR, CDR2 FQNEAQ (reference sequence). This CDR3 has 15 residues. The ends lost 4 bases at V and 4 bases at J; junction bases unmatched: 8. The part of the CDR3 DNA that was read is TGTGCCAGCAGCTCACCGGACGGGACAGGCTATGGC. This sequence encodes CASSSPDGTGYG. The CDR3 as a whole reads CASSSPDGTGYGYTF.